One and the same sample provided the 18 T cell receptor beta chains below, sequenced in a study of CD8 T cells in ankylosing spondylitis. The antigens for these receptors are not known. Study conclusions and caveats: Typical of ankylosing spondylitis blood, it appeared, was a TCR beta motif of fewer than ten highly homologous variants.

TCRdb recomputed calls from the 5' RACE reads with MiXCR, one row per CDR3 protein. The sample holds fewer than 550,000 distinct CDR3 sequences, roughly 5.2% seen once. What was sequenced was blood, either unsorted or a sorted T cell fraction (not recorded which). These receptors all stem from a male donor with ankylosing spondylitis.

Ten or more counts support this clonotype. The chain has TRBV7-2 and TRBJ2-7; D gene unclear. This CDR3 spans 14 amino acids. The V gene's germline CDR1 is SGHTA and CDR2 FQGNSA. The germline V and J ends were trimmed by 1 base and 2 bases, with 9 bases remaining between them. The CDR3 region is CASSLDIPPYEQYF. CDR3 bases: TGTGCCAGCAGCTTAGATATTCCCCCCTACGAGCAGTACTTC.

This clonotype was seen many times. This chain connects TRBV20-1 to TRBJ1-2; no clear D gene. CDR1 DFQATT and CDR2 SNEGSKA come from the germline V gene (reference sequence). Trimming took off 3 bases at V and 6 bases at J, with 14 bases between the two ends. The CDR3 totals 13 residues. The chain's CDR3 is CSARGPHLDGYTF. CDR3 nucleotides: TGCAGTGCTAGGGGTCCCCATCTTGATGGCTACACCTTC.

V and J are TRBV6-2 or TRBV6-3 and TRBJ2-3; D perhaps matches TRBD2 (5 bases). Germline CDR1 MNHEY, CDR2 SVGEGT. The CDR3 is 12 amino acids. V dropped 4 bases and J dropped 3 bases, with 5 bases sitting between them. CDR3 nucleotides: TGTGCCAGCAGTTGGGAGACAGATACGCAGTATTTT. Translating gives CASSWETDTQYF.

This clonotype was counted at least ten times. V gene TRBV20-1 combines with J gene TRBJ1-2; D is ambiguous. CDR3 length: 17 residues. Trimming shortened V by 0 bases and J by 8 bases, and 25 bases separated the two germline ends. Germline V CDR1 and CDR2: DFQATT, SNEGSKA (reference sequence). The chain's CDR3 is CSARDPRNGVGHYGYTF. The CDR3 region has the DNA TGCAGTGCTAGAGATCCCCGAAATGGGGTAGGGCATTACGGCTACACCTTC.

CDR3 sequence (DNA): TGCGCCAGCAGCCAAGACTGGACAGGGGGTCGTAAGGAAAAACTGTTTTTT. Residues: CASSQDWTGGRKEKLFF. This chain links TRBV4-3 with TRBJ1-4, with 10 bases lining up with TRBD1. In germline, CDR1 is LGHNA, CDR2 YSLEER. This CDR3 region has 17 residues. V was pared by 0 bases and J by 8 bases, with 9 bases of the junction left unmatched.

This clonotype was seen ten or more times. This sequence joins TRBV5-1 and TRBJ2-7; no reliable D call. Germline V gene lookup returns CDR1 SGHRS and CDR2 YFSETQ. Trimming stripped 0 bases from V and 1 base from J, with 8 bases between. The CDR3 has 14 amino acids. Here the CDR3 reads CASSLEGTSYEQYF. The CDR3 DNA reads as TGCGCCAGCAGCTTGGAGGGAACTTCCTACGAGCAGTACTTC.

This clonotype has ten or more counts. This chain joins TRBV24-1 and TRBJ1-2; D perhaps matches TRBD1 (5 bases). CDR1 KGHDR and CDR2 SFDVKD come from the germline V gene. V gave up 3 bases and J gave up 4 bases, with 8 bases separating them. This CDR3 is 13 amino acids long. CDR3 in DNA: TGTGCCACCAGTGATCCCGGGGCCTATGGCTACACCTTC. The encoded protein is CATSDPGAYGYTF.

This clonotype was seen at least ten times. The chain couples TRBV28 to TRBJ1-2, with D possibly TRBD1 on 5 matching bases. The CDR3 totals 13 residues. The V gene lost 7 bases and the J gene lost 3 bases, with 12 bases spanning the gap. Germline loops: CDR1 MDHEN, CDR2 SYDVKM. CDR3 nucleotide sequence: TGTGCCAGCACATTAGGCAGGGACTATGGCTACACCTTC. Translating gives CASTLGRDYGYTF.

This clonotype was seen ten or more times. The gene calls are TRBV12-3 or TRBV12-4 and TRBJ2-7; D uncertain. Between the trimmed V and J ends, which lost 3 bases and 2 bases, there was a span of 11 bases. The CDR3 contains 14 residues. This chain's CDR3 is CASSFSSPAYEQYF. In DNA, the CDR3 is TGTGCCAGCAGTTTCTCATCTCCAGCCTACGAGCAGTACTTC.

This clonotype appeared many times. The chain uses TRBV4-3 and TRBJ2-7; 13 bases are shared with TRBD2. After removal of 3 bases from V and 0 bases from J, the junction contained 11 bases not matched to a gene. The CDR3 is 19 residues long. Germline V gene lookup returns CDR1 LGHNA and CDR2 YSLEER. CDR3 bases: TGCGCCAGCAGCCAGGATGGACTAGCGGGAGAATCGGGCTCCTACGAGCAGTACTTC. The encoded protein is CASSQDGLAGESGSYEQYF.

This clonotype was seen at least ten times. The rearrangement links TRBV20-1 to TRBJ2-2, with a tentative D call TRBD2 (6 bases). V lost 7 bases and J lost 5, with 14 bases in between. The CDR3 is 13 residues long. Germline V gene data show CDR1 as DFQATT and CDR2 as SNEGSKA (reference sequence). CDR3 protein: CSVRGRRTGELFF. CDR3 DNA: TGCAGTGTACGGGGGAGACGTACCGGGGAGCTGTTTTTT.

Ten or more counts support this clonotype. This chain uses TRBV28 with TRBJ2-7; TRBD1 aligns across 7 bases. The CDR3 sequence is 15 residues long. Trimming removed 7 bases from V and 7 bases from J; junction bases left unmatched: 16. Germline CDR1 MDHEN, CDR2 SYDVKM. The DNA for the CDR3 is TGTGCCAGCACTCCATGGTTCAGGGGGTCACGGGAGCAGTACTTC. Encoded protein: CASTPWFRGSREQYF.

The chain carries TRBV28 and TRBJ2-1; TRBD1 agrees at 9 bases. Germline assignment: CDR1 MDHEN and CDR2 SYDVKM. This CDR3 comprises 18 residues. Trimming took 3 bases from V and 3 from J; bases not matched to a gene: 12. CDR3 protein: CASSFVSQRDRVYNEQFF. The CDR3 DNA is TGTGCCAGCAGTTTCGTTTCTCAGCGGGACAGGGTCTACAATGAGCAGTTCTTC.

Ten or more counts support this clonotype. The chain recombines TRBV7-8 with TRBJ2-7; D perhaps matches TRBD2 (6 bases). Germline V gene data show CDR1 as SGHVS and CDR2 as FQNEAQ. The ends were cut back, 0 bases at V and 1 base at J, with 10 bases in the middle. This CDR3 is 15 amino acids long. The CDR3 nucleotides are TGTGCCAGCAGCTTAGCGCGGGGTGGATCCTACGAGCAGTACTTC. It is translated as CASSLARGGSYEQYF.

This clonotype showed up many times. The CDR3 spells CASRVMGGTDTQYF. In DNA, the CDR3 is TGTGCCAGCAGGGTAATGGGCGGAACAGATACGCAGTATTTT. The chain couples TRBV6-1 to TRBJ2-3, with unresolved D. Per germline, CDR1 MNHNS and CDR2 SASEGT. The CDR3 length is 14 residues. Trimming took off 6 bases at V and 3 bases at J, with 13 bases between the two ends.

This clonotype was observed a few times. V and J are TRBV27 and TRBJ2-3, with D possibly TRBD2 on 6 matching bases. The CDR3 spans 16 residues. CDR1 and CDR2 (germline): MNHEY, SMNVEV (reference sequence). Deletions cut 5 bases from V and 0 bases from J, with 15 bases between. CDR3 residues: CASSRRGRSSTDTQYF. DNA for the CDR3: TGTGCCAGCAGTCGACGGGGGAGGTCTAGCACAGATACGCAGTATTTT.

This clonotype was counted at least ten times. The chain couples TRBV7-9 to TRBJ2-2; 10 nucleotides agree with TRBD1. V trimming: 5 bases; J trimming: 6 bases; junction bases outside the gene matches: 3. Germline V gives CDR1 SEHNR, CDR2 FQNEAQ (reference sequence). The CDR3 contains 14 residues. For the CDR3, the DNA is TGTGCCAGCAGCCCTGGGACAGGGGCCGGGGAGCTGTTTTTT. Encoded protein: CASSPGTGAGELFF.

In its sample, this clonotype was seen many times. This rearrangement joins TRBV4-2 to TRBJ2-5; D possibly corresponds to TRBD2 (5 bases). Germline V CDR1 and CDR2: LGHNA, YNFKEQ. V lost 3 bases to trimming and J lost 1 base, with 12 bases between them. The CDR3 loop spans 15 amino acids. DNA of the CDR3: TGTGCCAGCAGCCAGCCTGGCAGCGGCCAAGAGACCCAGTACTTC. It codes for CASSQPGSGQETQYF.